These T cell receptor beta chains were read from a single sample in a study of T cell responses to AZD1222 COVID-19 vaccine. This table comes from immunoSEQ multiplex PCR, and its TCRdb copy is limited to in-frame clones, with some not included. Here the sample spans around 96,000 clones, around 83% being singletons. This specimen was peripheral blood, taken 28 days after the second AZD1222 dose. Source of these receptors: an adult who received the AZD1222 COVID-19 vaccine. Both conserved end residues are part of each CDR3. Fields, in order: V gene, clone size, J gene, D gene, CDR3 protein, CDR3 DNA. D genes are given only for firm matches. Clone size is shown for a subset of rows, as once, few, many or a class of expanded clone.

TRBV10-3	.	TRBJ2-1	.	CAITGTYNEQFF	TGTGCCATCACCGGGACCTACAATGAGCAGTTCTTC
TRBV21-1	.	TRBJ1-3	.	CASNDRGFVNTIYF	TGTGCCAGCAACGACAGGGGATTCGTGAACACCATATATTTT
TRBV5-1	.	TRBJ2-2	.	CASSLGDVSNTGELFF	TGCGCCAGCAGCTTGGGTGACGTTTCGAACACCGGGGAGCTGTTTTTT
TRBV9	once	TRBJ2-7	TRBD2	CASSVTSGPTYEQYF	TGTGCCAGCAGCGTAACTAGCGGGCCAACCTACGAGCAGTACTTC
TRBV27	once	TRBJ2-2	TRBD1	CASSPQDRAGELFF	TGTGCCAGCAGTCCGCAGGACAGGGCCGGGGAGCTGTTTTTT
TRBV18	once	TRBJ2-7	.	CASSPERTYEQYF	TGTGCCAGCTCACCAGAACGGACCTACGAGCAGTACTTC
TRBV12-3/TRBV12-4	.	TRBJ2-3	.	CASSWTITDTQYF	TGTGCCAGCAGTTGGACTATAACAGATACGCAGTATTTT
TRBV5-8	.	TRBJ1-2	.	CASSNRAVDHYGYTF	TGTGCCAGCAGCAACCGGGCCGTCGACCACTATGGCTACACCTTC
TRBV18	few	TRBJ2-1	TRBD1	CASSPPGRGATGNEQFF	TGTGCCAGCTCACCCCCCGGTAGAGGGGCGACAGGGAATGAGCAGTTCTTC
TRBV2	.	TRBJ2-7	TRBD1	CASSGDRVYEQYF	TGTGCCAGCAGTGGGGACAGGGTATACGAGCAGTACTTC
TRBV28	.	TRBJ2-3	TRBD2	CASSYRTSGASTDTQYF	TGTGCCAGCAGTTACCGGACTAGCGGGGCTAGCACAGATACGCAGTATTTT
TRBV3-1/TRBV3-2	.	TRBJ1-2	.	CASCTDRNGYTF	TGTGCCAGTTGCACGGACAGAAATGGCTACACCTTC
TRBV7-2	.	TRBJ2-2	.	CASSFSNGPGELFF	TGTGCCAGCAGCTTCTCGAACGGGCCCGGGGAGCTGTTTTTT
TRBV7-9	.	TRBJ1-1	.	CASSLGAANTEAFF	TGTGCCAGCAGCTTAGGTGCCGCAAACACTGAAGCTTTCTTT
TRBV7-6	.	TRBJ2-7	.	CASSLGQGTSYEQYF	TGTGCCAGCAGCTTAGGGCAGGGTACATCCTACGAGCAGTACTTC
TRBV30	.	TRBJ2-4	TRBD1	CAWSRGQGNIQYF	TGTGCCTGGAGTCGGGGACAGGGAAACATTCAGTACTTC
TRBV7-3	.	TRBJ2-3	.	CASSPDGPGGPDTQYF	TGTGCCAGCAGCCCCGACGGACCCGGGGGCCCAGATACGCAGTATTTT
TRBV19	.	TRBJ1-2	TRBD1	CASRETGESYGYTF	TGTGCCAGTAGAGAGACAGGGGAATCCTATGGCTACACCTTC
TRBV2	.	TRBJ1-1	TRBD1	CASILTGGYTEAFF	TGTGCCAGCATTCTTACAGGGGGCTACACTGAAGCTTTCTTT
TRBV5-4	.	TRBJ2-1	.	CASSLAGEQFF	TGTGCCAGCAGCTTGGCCGGTGAGCAGTTCTTC
TRBV28	.	TRBJ1-2	TRBD1	CASWDRALYYGYTF	TGTGCCAGCTGGGACAGGGCTTTATACTATGGCTACACCTTC
TRBV10-1	.	TRBJ1-2	.	CASSPTGWDGYTF	TGCGCCAGCAGCCCTACAGGGTGGGATGGCTACACCTTC
TRBV6-5	.	TRBJ1-2	TRBD1	CASTDRGYGYTF	TGTGCCAGTACGGACAGGGGCTATGGCTACACCTTC
TRBV6-5	.	TRBJ1-1	.	CASSYSGAGGPAFF	TGTGCCAGCAGTTACTCGGGGGCCGGAGGGCCGGCTTTCTTT
TRBV28	.	TRBJ2-5	TRBD2	CASSGAGTIQETQYF	TGTGCCAGCAGTGGAGCGGGGACTATTCAAGAGACCCAGTACTTC
TRBV24-1	.	TRBJ2-2	.	CATSVPGRNTGELFF	TGTGCCACCAGTGTACCGGGACGGAACACCGGGGAGCTGTTTTTT
TRBV30	.	TRBJ2-3	TRBD2	CAWSSGRGTDAQYF	TGTGCCTGGAGTAGCGGGAGAGGCACAGATGCGCAGTATTTT
TRBV19	.	TRBJ2-2	.	CASSIRPPDTGELFF	TGTGCCAGTAGTATTCGTCCACCCGACACCGGGGAGCTGTTTTTT
TRBV27	.	TRBJ1-2	.	CASSHPGVYGYTF	TGTGCCAGCAGTCATCCGGGGGTATATGGCTACACCTTC
TRBV6-2/TRBV6-3	few	TRBJ2-3	TRBD2	CASSLARLAGQDTQYF	TGTGCCAGCAGTCTAGCAAGGCTAGCGGGGCAAGATACGCAGTATTTT
TRBV6-1	.	TRBJ2-7	TRBD2	CASRSGLPYEQYF	TGTGCCAGCAGGTCGGGACTACCCTACGAGCAGTACTTC
TRBV5-6	few	TRBJ1-6	.	CASSFGGGGQSPLHF	TGTGCCAGCAGCTTCGGAGGGGGAGGCCAATCTCCCCTCCACTTT
TRBV28	few	TRBJ2-7	.	CAITRPSSYEQYF	TGTGCCATTACGAGACCGAGCTCCTACGAGCAGTACTTC
TRBV7-2	once	TRBJ1-2	.	CASSLAQIGGYGYTF	TGTGCCAGCAGCTTAGCGCAAATCGGGGGATACGGCTACACCTTC
TRBV5-8	.	TRBJ1-2	.	CASRGYGYTF	TGTGCCAGCAGGGGATATGGCTACACCTTC
TRBV12-3/TRBV12-4	once	TRBJ1-1	.	CASSLGQDTEAFF	TGTGCCAGCAGCCTGGGCCAGGACACTGAAGCTTTCTTT
TRBV27	.	TRBJ2-7	.	CASRLTGPRREQYF	TGTGCCAGCAGGCTAACAGGACCAAGAAGGGAGCAGTACTTC
TRBV7-9	.	TRBJ1-5	.	CASSLATPTRQPHNQPQHF	TGTGCCAGCAGCTTAGCGACGCCCACTAGGCAGCCCCACAATCAGCCCCAGCATTTT
TRBV6-2/TRBV6-3	.	TRBJ2-7	TRBD2	CASSYWTSVRHEQYF	TGTGCCAGCAGTTACTGGACTAGCGTCAGGCACGAGCAGTACTTC
TRBV3-1/TRBV3-2	.	TRBJ2-2	TRBD2	CASSHSGTRNTGELFF	TGTGCCAGCAGCCATTCCGGGACTAGGAACACCGGGGAGCTGTTTTTT
TRBV29-1	.	TRBJ1-1	TRBD1	CSVVDRGGTEAFF	TGCAGCGTTGTCGACAGGGGAGGGACTGAAGCTTTCTTT
TRBV20-1	.	TRBJ2-1	TRBD2	CSASVSGSYDEQFF	TGCAGTGCTAGTGTTAGCGGGAGTTATGATGAGCAGTTCTTC
TRBV7-9	.	TRBJ1-5	TRBD1	CASSLEGTGGSNQPQHF	TGTGCCAGCAGCTTAGAGGGGACAGGGGGGAGCAATCAGCCCCAGCATTTT
TRBV5-4	.	TRBJ2-7	TRBD2	CASSPRRTSGSKNEQYF	TGTGCCAGCAGCCCCCGGAGGACTAGCGGGAGCAAGAACGAGCAGTACTTC
TRBV6-5	.	TRBJ2-7	.	CASSRPSSASEQYF	TGTGCCAGCAGTCGACCCAGCTCGGCCTCCGAGCAGTACTTC
TRBV28	once	TRBJ2-7	.	CASSSVGGYEQYF	TGTGCCAGCAGTTCCGTTGGTGGATACGAGCAGTACTTC
TRBV7-8	.	TRBJ2-7	.	CASSPSYEQYF	TGTGCCAGCAGCCCCTCGTACGAGCAGTACTTC
TRBV4-2	few	TRBJ2-7	.	CASSQDPRSSYEQYF	TGTGCCAGCAGCCAAGATCCCAGGAGCTCCTACGAGCAGTACTTC
TRBV9	.	TRBJ2-7	TRBD2	CASSDKLRGLADTEVSYEQYF	TGTGCCAGCAGCGATAAACTCCGAGGACTAGCGGACACGGAGGTTTCCTACGAGCAGTACTTC
TRBV30	.	TRBJ2-2	TRBD1	CAWKVPGTGGNRELFF	TGTGCCTGGAAGGTTCCCGGGACAGGGGGAAACCGGGAGCTGTTTTTT
TRBV5-1	.	TRBJ1-2	.	CASSLGGNYGYTF	TGCGCCAGCAGCTTGGGAGGAAACTATGGCTACACCTTC
TRBV27	.	TRBJ2-2	TRBD2	CASSLEGTSGGAWVTGELFF	TGTGCCAGCAGTTTGGAGGGGACTAGCGGGGGGGCCTGGGTCACCGGGGAGCTGTTTTTT
TRBV5-1	.	TRBJ1-4	.	CASSSPPGGLSSNEKLFF	TGCGCCAGCAGCTCCCCTCCGGGGGGCTTGTCGTCTAATGAAAAACTGTTTTTT